This is a list of T cell receptor beta chains from one sample in a study of identical twins. In TCRdb, the 5' RACE reads were re-called with MiXCR into one record per CDR3 protein. The repertoire holds approximately 890,000 distinct CDR3 sequences, with roughly an eighth as singletons. This sample was shared with a second study, whose subject was yellow fever vaccine responses in identical twins.

Material for sequencing was PBMCs. Receptor source: a woman between 18 and 29 years old in good health. CDR3s include the opening cysteine and the closing phenylalanine or tryptophan. Fields, in order: V gene, clone size, J gene, D gene, CDR3 length, CDR3 protein, CDR3 DNA. A D gene is named only where the DNA matches it firmly. Rows give clone size only sometimes, using once, few, many, or a class for an expanded clone.

TRBV6-5	NA	TRBJ2-2	TRBD2	17	CASSYFGTSGRGGELFF	TGTGCCAGCAGTTACTTTGGGACTAGCGGGAGGGGCGGGGAGCTGTTTTTT
TRBV10-3	many	TRBJ1-1	NA	15	CAISDGGQTNTEAFF	TGTGCCATCAGTGACGGTGGGCAGACGAACACTGAAGCTTTCTTT
TRBV7-6	few	TRBJ2-1	TRBD2	14	CASSYSGTSAEQFF	TGTGCCAGCAGTTACTCCGGCACTAGCGCCGAGCAGTTCTTC
TRBV20-1	NA	TRBJ2-5	NA	16	CCARDFRVQGGETQYF	TGCTGTGCTAGAGATTTTCGGGTGCAGGGGGGAGAGACCCAGTACTTC
TRBV27	NA	TRBJ2-7	NA	14	CASSLDQSTYEQYF	TGTGCCAGCAGTTTAGATCAAAGCACCTACGAGCAGTACTTC
TRBV2	many	TRBJ2-3	TRBD2	12	CASNRGADTQYF	TGTGCCAGCAATCGGGGGGCAGATACGCAGTATTTT
TRBV29-1	many	TRBJ2-1	TRBD1	11	CSVGQGNEQFF	TGCAGCGTTGGACAGGGCAATGAGCAGTTCTTC
TRBV11-2	many	TRBJ1-6	NA	12	CASSTGNSPLHF	TGTGCCAGCAGTACGGGAAATTCACCCCTCCACTTT
TRBV14	few	TRBJ2-7	TRBD2	15	CASSQGRDYRYEQYF	TGTGCCAGCAGCCAAGGCCGGGACTACCGCTACGAGCAGTACTTC
TRBV10-3	few	TRBJ1-2	TRBD1	14	CAISDTGTADGYTF	TGTGCCATCAGTGATACCGGGACAGCGGACGGCTACACCTTC
TRBV4-1	few	TRBJ2-1	NA	14	CASSQDQLYNEQFF	TGCGCCAGCAGCCAAGATCAGCTGTACAATGAGCAGTTCTTC
TRBV7-2	few	TRBJ2-5	NA	13	CASSEWVGKTQYF	TGTGCCAGCAGCGAATGGGTCGGCAAGACCCAGTACTTC